The 22 T cell receptor beta chains given below trace back to one sample, sequenced in a study of T cells expressing NK-cell markers (dated by TCRdb to the early 2020s). Receptor libraries were prepared by 5' RACE. TCRdb records Illumina HiSeq 2000 as the sequencer. Once TCRdb had reprocessed the reads, it stored one entry per CDR3 protein sequence and supplied no DNA. This sample's table has entries for some 390,000 distinct CDR3 sequences. Around 11% of the sample rests with the top ten. Sequenced material: blood T cells: a sorted CD56 or NKG2C T cell subset, CD4+ or CD8+ T cells, or bulk PBMC T cells (not recorded which). These receptor sequences come from a woman between 50 and 59 years old in good health. Donor details come from another sample of the same person, matched by shared clones.

The chain couples TRBV4-1 to TRBJ1-1. The CDR3 contains 17 residues. Germline values: CDR1 MGHRA, CDR2 YSYEKL. This chain's CDR3 is CASSQVLEESVNTEAFF.

The chain combines TRBV28 with TRBJ2-1. The CDR3 consists of 15 residues. CDR1 is MDHEN and CDR2 is SYDVKM in the germline V gene. The CDR3 sequence is CASSLWGFGKNEQFF.

The gene calls are TRBV7-2 and TRBJ2-1. Per the germline V gene, CDR1 is SGHTA and CDR2 is FQGNSA. The CDR3 sequence is 11 residues long. The CDR3 loop is CASSLFSEQFF.

The CDR3 loop reads CASLLANTGELFF. The chain recombines TRBV18 with TRBJ2-2. CDR1 is KGHSH and CDR2 is LQKENI in the germline V gene. The CDR3 runs 13 residues.

The chain uses TRBV12-3 or TRBV12-4 and TRBJ2-1; TCRdb proposes TRBD2, but this gene call is untestable without DNA. This CDR3 comprises 14 residues. CDR3 residues: CAILRSGSWEEQFF.

This chain connects TRBV7-8 to TRBJ1-5; TCRdb picks TRBD1, but there is no DNA to check that call. Germline CDR1 is SGHVS and CDR2 is FQNEAQ. The CDR3 covers 15 residues. CDR3 sequence: CASSHNRGSVQPQHF.

This chain uses TRBV20-1 with TRBJ2-4; with no DNA, the TCRdb D assignment of TRBD2 cannot be verified. CDR3 length equals 17 residues. Germline CDR1 is DFQATT and CDR2 is SNEGSKA (reference sequence). CDR3 protein: CSAANSGTRIAKNIQYF.

The chain has TRBV29-1 and TRBJ1-1. The CDR3 is 14 amino acids. Germline V gene sequence: CDR1 SQVTM, CDR2 ANQGSEA. Here the CDR3 reads CSVEGHGLNTEAFF.

The chain uses TRBV2 and TRBJ1-5; TCRdb gives TRBD1 as the D gene, but with no DNA this cannot be confirmed. Germline V gene data show CDR1 as SNHLY and CDR2 as FYNNEI. The CDR3 consists of 14 residues. CDR3 in amino acids: CASSTQGAGQPQHF. Full variable domain (remainder filled in from reference TRBV2 and TRBJ1-5): EPEVTQTPSHQVTQMGQEVILRCVPISNHLYFYWYRQILGQKVEFLVSFYNNEISEKSEIFDDQFSVERPDGSNFTLKIRSTKLEDSAMYFCASSTQGAGQPQHFGDGTRLSIL.

V gene TRBV20-1 combines with J gene TRBJ1-4; checking the TCRdb D call of TRBD1 is not possible without DNA. The CDR3 totals 14 residues. Germline-derived CDR1 and CDR2 are DFQATT and SNEGSKA (reference sequence). The CDR3 loop is CSATDGWGGEKLFF.

V is TRBV7-2 and J is TRBJ2-5. Germline loops: CDR1 SGHTA, CDR2 FQGNSA. The CDR3 contains 13 residues. CDR3 protein: CASSPSNGETQYF. The variable domain in full, with the rest retrieved from reference TRBV7-2 and TRBJ2-5, is GAGVSQSPSNKVTEKGKDVELRCDPISGHTALYWYRQSLGQGLEFLIYFQGNSAPDKSGLPSDRFSAERTGGSVSTLTIQRTQQEDSAVYLCASSPSNGETQYFGPGTRLLVL.

The gene calls are TRBV28 and TRBJ2-1. This CDR3 has 15 amino acids. Germline V CDR1 and CDR2: MDHEN, SYDVKM. CDR3: CASRLAGPPWNEQFF.

This chain uses TRBV10-3 with TRBJ2-3; the TRBD2 assignment by TCRdb is unverifiable without DNA. Germline V gene lookup returns CDR1 ENHRY and CDR2 SYGVKD. This CDR3 is built from 18 residues. The CDR3 loop is CAIREAGLAGGWTDTQYF.

The chain recombines TRBV12-3 or TRBV12-4 with TRBJ1-2; without DNA, the TCRdb call of TRBD1 cannot be checked. The CDR3 is 13 amino acids. The CDR3 reads CASSDQDRGGYTF.

The chain uses TRBV11-1 and TRBJ2-6; TCRdb calls TRBD2, which cannot be checked without DNA. Per the germline V gene, CDR1 is SGHAT and CDR2 is FQDESV (reference sequence). The CDR3 has 17 residues. The CDR3 spells CASSSIAGVSGANVLTF.

The chain recombines TRBV5-1 with TRBJ2-1; the D call of TRBD2 rests on TCRdb alone, since no DNA is present to check it. Germline V gene sequence: CDR1 SGHRS, CDR2 YFSETQ. The length of the CDR3 is 16 residues. The chain's CDR3 is CASSLGPRGPYNEQFF.

V usage is TRBV10-2 and J usage is TRBJ2-1; TCRdb's D call of TRBD1 is untestable without DNA. The CDR3 has 13 amino acids. Germline CDR1 and CDR2: WSHSY and SAAADI. The CDR3: CASTSDGILKQFF.

The chain employs TRBV12-3 or TRBV12-4 and TRBJ2-3; TCRdb reports TRBD2, a call that lacks DNA to check it against. The CDR3 covers 15 residues. CDR3 protein: CASSLGREGTDTQYF.

V and J are TRBV12-3 or TRBV12-4 and TRBJ2-3; TCRdb outputs TRBD1, but without DNA this stays unchecked. CDR3 size: 16 residues. The CDR3 region is CASSSGRGASTDTQYF.

V usage is TRBV18 and J usage is TRBJ1-2; the D gene TCRdb calls, TRBD1, cannot be checked with no DNA. Germline V gene lookup returns CDR1 KGHSH and CDR2 LQKENI. The CDR3 totals 14 residues. Here the CDR3 reads CASSPTGTDYGYTF. Drawing the rest from reference TRBV18 and TRBJ1-2, the complete variable domain is NAGVMQNPRHLVRRRGQEARLRCSPMKGHSHVYWYRQLPEEGLKFMVYLQKENIIDESGMPKERFSAEFPKEGPSILRIQQVVRGDSAAYFCASSPTGTDYGYTFGSGTRLTVV.

The rearrangement links TRBV4-2 to TRBJ2-1; absent DNA, TCRdb's TRBD2 call cannot be checked. Per germline, CDR1 LGHNA and CDR2 YNFKEQ. The CDR3 contains 15 residues. The CDR3 region is CASSQGLAGTPWQFF.

The chain couples TRBV18 to TRBJ1-1. The germline V gene has CDR1 KGHSH and CDR2 LQKENI. The CDR3 totals 13 residues. The CDR3 spells CASSSWSTTEAFF.